These 9 T cell receptor beta chains were sequenced from one sample in a study of T cell changes during pregnancy in multiple sclerosis. TCRdb's table, derived via immunoSEQ multiplex PCR, lists solely in-frame clones and lacks some. The table lists roughly 93,000 clones, around 90% of them singletons. The sample here was peripheral blood, taken before pregnancy. These receptors came from a female donor with multiple sclerosis, enrolled in a pregnancy study.

The V gene is TRBV5-1, the J gene TRBJ2-1, with 10 bases fitting TRBD2. The CDR3 extends over 15 amino acids. Trimming removed 4 bases from V and 9 bases from J; junction bases left unmatched: 10. Germline CDR1 reads SGHRS; CDR2 reads YFSETQ. The CDR3 region is CASSLKLAGQGEQFF. The CDR3 coding sequence is TGCGCCAGCAGCCTTAAACTAGCGGGGCAGGGTGAGCAGTTCTTC.

CDR3 residues: CASSEWGGAGSGANVLTF. The CDR3 coding sequence is TGTGCCAGCAGTGAGTGGGGGGGCGCGGGGTCTGGGGCCAACGTCCTGACTTTC. V gene TRBV6-4 combines with J gene TRBJ2-6; maybe TRBD2 (7 bases). The CDR3 length is 18 residues. With 3 bases removed from V and 1 base from J, the gap between germline ends came to 16 bases. CDR1 is MRHNA, CDR2 SNTAGT, per germline.

The chain employs TRBV7-6 and TRBJ2-2, with TRBD2 matching over 12 bases. Trimming took 5 bases from V and 6 from J; bases not matched to a gene: 16. The CDR3 is 19 residues long. The germline gives CDR1 SGHVS, CDR2 FNYEAQ. The CDR3 bases are TGTGCCAGCAGCCCCGGTTTTCGGCTAGCGGGAGGGCCGGCCGGGGAGCTGTTTTTT. Residues: CASSPGFRLAGGPAGELFF.

This clone showed up just once. The rearrangement links TRBV30 to TRBJ1-4; D is uncertain. Trimming stripped 6 bases from V and 0 bases from J, with 5 bases between. CDR3 length: 12 residues. CDR1 is GTSNPN and CDR2 is SVGIG in the germline V gene (reference sequence). The CDR3 here is CACGSTNEKLFF. The CDR3 region has the DNA TGTGCCTGCGGGTCAACTAATGAAAAACTGTTTTTT.

This sequence joins TRBV10-3 and TRBJ2-7; D possibly corresponds to TRBD1 (6 bases). Deletions cut 0 bases from V and 4 bases from J, with 13 bases between. This CDR3 has 15 amino acids. The germline gives CDR1 ENHRY, CDR2 SYGVKD. DNA for the CDR3: TGTGCCATCAGTGAGTCACTAGGCCAGGGGTACGAGCAGTACTTC. Amino acid sequence: CAISESLGQGYEQYF.

The J gene is TRBJ2-1, the V gene TRBV6-5; perhaps TRBD1 as D (7 bases). Germline values: CDR1 MNHEY, CDR2 SVGAGI. Trimming left V 3 bases short and J 8 bases short, with 11 bases between. This CDR3 is built from 13 residues. In DNA form, the CDR3 reads TGTGCCAGCAGTTATGGAGGGGGCGATGAGCAGTTCTTC. It specifies CASSYGGGDEQFF.

The CDR3 DNA reads TGTGCCAGCAGCCCCCTCCCGGACAGCTCTGGAAACACCATATATTTT. Protein sequence: CASSPLPDSSGNTIYF. The V and J genes are TRBV7-3 and TRBJ1-3, with D perhaps matching TRBD1 (6 bases). CDR1 and CDR2 (germline): SGHTA, FQGTGA. V was trimmed by 5 bases and J by 0 bases, leaving 14 bases between them. The CDR3 spans 16 residues.

The chain links TRBV11-2 to TRBJ2-5; 7 bases fit TRBD2. Germline CDR1 reads SGHAT; CDR2 reads FQNNGV. J was trimmed by 5 bases and V by 1 base; bases with no gene match: 7. The CDR3 spans 15 residues. CDR3 in amino acids: CASSLGGPGRETQYF. The CDR3 coding sequence is TGTGCCAGCAGCTTAGGAGGACCCGGGAGGGAGACCCAGTACTTC.

The V and J genes are TRBV6-5 and TRBJ2-1; D is perhaps TRBD1 (6 bases). The CDR3 contains 13 residues. Trimming stripped 6 bases from V and 7 bases from J, with 13 bases between. Germline V gene lookup returns CDR1 MNHEY and CDR2 SVGAGI. The CDR3 is CASSLSQGNEQFF. CDR3 DNA: TGTGCCAGCAGCTTATCACAGGGAAATGAGCAGTTCTTC.